This TCR beta chain is from a study of T cell repertoires in cytomegalovirus infection. Study background: Epitope selection comprised recently identified HLA-C-restricted CMV epitopes and well-studied HLA-B-restricted CMV epitopes. Matching HLA type and CMV infection were both indicated by public TCR beta signatures.

In the case of this clonotype: What it binds is not known.

Study results and caveats: Predominance within the ex vivo response was attributable to HLA-C-restricted CMV-specific TCR beta clonotypes.

V lost 7 bases and J 10 bases, leaving 20 bases between the germline ends. This CDR3 region has 14 residues. Per the germline V gene, CDR1 is MDHEN and CDR2 is SYDVKM. TCRdb passed the reads through MiXCR, listing each CDR3 protein once. The data hold about 470,000 distinct CDR3 sequences, with about 39% observed a single time. The sample in question was cultured PBMCs, obtained from culture after CMV antigen stimulation. This clonotype originated in a human donor in good health (CMV status not recorded). Some clones in this sample may be carry-over from other donors' samples. This chain joins TRBV28 and TRBJ2-1; no firm D call. CDR3 region: CASTLGPPSKEQFF. The CDR3 DNA follows: TGTGCCAGCACCCTGGGTCCACCCTCAAAAGAGCAGTTCTTC.